This T cell receptor (beta chain) derives from a study of metastatic and nonmetastatic thyroid tumors. Study as a whole: Peripheral blood and tumor or nodule samples from malignant and benign thyroid patients were compared. Study findings and constraints: Relative to benign nodules, malignant thyroid tumors were reportedly characterized by significantly elevated TCR beta diversity in blood and tumor.

Per the germline V gene, CDR1 is DFQATT and CDR2 is SNEGSKA (reference sequence). V lost 5 bases to trimming and J lost 5 bases; unmatched junction nucleotides: 10. The CDR3 has 15 amino acids. Nobody among the patients had been given any treatment before thyroid surgery. This clone was observed at least ten times. Its antigen remains unidentified. As processed by the authors: Across clinicopathological groups, CDR3 differences served as the basis for building a distant-metastasis classifier for papillary thyroid cancer. TCRdb re-clonotyped the PCR reads through MiXCR. In this record, the V and J calls reflect TCRdb's handling and not the investigators' own analysis. Altogether about 19,000 clones are present, over 15% being singletons, with the ten largest covering 15% to 20%.

This chain links TRBV20-1 with TRBJ2-3; TRBD2 agrees at 10 bases. The origin of this receptor is a male donor with papillary thyroid cancer or a benign thyroid nodule (not recorded which). Some clones in this sample may be carry-over from other donors' samples. Sequenced input: blood. This chain's CDR3 is CSAGSTSGFGDTQYF. In DNA form, the CDR3 reads TGCAGTGCTGGGTCGACTAGCGGGTTCGGAGATACGCAGTATTTT.